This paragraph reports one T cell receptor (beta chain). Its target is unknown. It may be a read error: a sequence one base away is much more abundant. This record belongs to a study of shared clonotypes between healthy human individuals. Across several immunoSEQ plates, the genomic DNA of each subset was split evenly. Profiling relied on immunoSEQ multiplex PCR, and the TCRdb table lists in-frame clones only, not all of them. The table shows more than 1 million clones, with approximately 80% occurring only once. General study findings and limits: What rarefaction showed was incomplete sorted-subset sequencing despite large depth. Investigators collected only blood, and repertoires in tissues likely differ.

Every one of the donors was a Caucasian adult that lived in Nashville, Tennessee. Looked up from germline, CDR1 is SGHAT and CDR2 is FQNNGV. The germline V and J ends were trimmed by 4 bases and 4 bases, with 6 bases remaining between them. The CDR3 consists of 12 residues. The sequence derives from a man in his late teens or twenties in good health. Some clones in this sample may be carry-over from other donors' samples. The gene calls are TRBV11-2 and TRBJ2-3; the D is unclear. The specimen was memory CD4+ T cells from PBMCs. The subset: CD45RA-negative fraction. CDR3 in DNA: TGTGCCAGCAGCTCAGGTGCAGATACGCAGTATTTT. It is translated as CASSSGADTQYF.